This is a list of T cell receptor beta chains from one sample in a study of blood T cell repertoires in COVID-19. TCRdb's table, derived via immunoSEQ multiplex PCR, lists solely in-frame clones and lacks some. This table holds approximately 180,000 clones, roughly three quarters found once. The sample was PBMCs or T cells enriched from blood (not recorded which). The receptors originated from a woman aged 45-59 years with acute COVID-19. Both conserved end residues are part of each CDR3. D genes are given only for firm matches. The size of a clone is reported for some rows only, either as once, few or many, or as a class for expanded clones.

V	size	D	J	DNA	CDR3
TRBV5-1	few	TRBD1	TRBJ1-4	TGCGCCAGCAGCCCGGGACAGCCTAATGAAAAACTGTTTTTT	CASSPGQPNEKLFF
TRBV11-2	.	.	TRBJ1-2	TGTGCCAGCAGCTCGTGGGCCGACAGGACCTCCTATGGCTACACCTTC	CASSSWADRTSYGYTF
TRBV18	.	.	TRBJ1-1	TGTGCCAGCTCAACCGGGGGGTGGGGCTCAAGGAACACTGAAGCTTTCTTT	CASSTGGWGSRNTEAFF
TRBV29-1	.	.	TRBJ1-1	TGCAGCGTGGCACCTAGAACAGGTGAAGCTTTCTTT	CSVAPRTGEAFF
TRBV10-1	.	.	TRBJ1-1	TGCGCCAGCAGAGCTACAGGCGCCACTGAAGCTTTCTTT	CASRATGATEAFF
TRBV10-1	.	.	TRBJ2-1	TGCGCCAGCAGTAAAACAGGGATTTCCTACAATGAGCAGTTCTTC	CASSKTGISYNEQFF
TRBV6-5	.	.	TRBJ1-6	TGTGCCAGCAGTTACCATCGAAAGGGGGAACCCCTCCACTTT	CASSYHRKGEPLHF
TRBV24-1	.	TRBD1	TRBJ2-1	TGTGCCACCAGTGACCTGACAGGGGATGCGAATGAGCAGTTCTTC	CATSDLTGDANEQFF
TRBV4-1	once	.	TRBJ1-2	TGCGCCAGCAGCCGTACGCAGGCAAACTATGGCTACACCTTC	CASSRTQANYGYTF
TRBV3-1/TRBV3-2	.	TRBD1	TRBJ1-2	TGTGCCAGCGGTCTCCGGACAGGGGGCCACTATGGCTACACCTTC	CASGLRTGGHYGYTF
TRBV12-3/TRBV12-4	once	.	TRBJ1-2	TGTGCCAGCAGGGAGTCGCGGTATGGCTACACCTTC	CASRESRYGYTF
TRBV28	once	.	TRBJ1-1	TGTGCCAGCAGTCCTACTTCTAGCGGGCGATACACTGAAGCTTTCTTT	CASSPTSSGRYTEAFF
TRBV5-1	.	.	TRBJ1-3	TGCGCCAGCAGCTTGGGACAGGCAGACACCATATATTTT	CASSLGQADTIYF
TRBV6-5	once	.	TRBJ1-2	TGTGCCAGCTTCTACCAGGGGAATGGCTACACCTTC	CASFYQGNGYTF
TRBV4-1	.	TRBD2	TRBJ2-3	TGCGCCAGCAGCCAAGATCACTATGGGACTATCTCCACAGATACGCAGTATTTT	CASSQDHYGTISTDTQYF
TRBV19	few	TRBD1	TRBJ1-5	TGTGCCAGTAGTGCGTGGACAGGGGGCGATCAGCCCCAGCATTTT	CASSAWTGGDQPQHF
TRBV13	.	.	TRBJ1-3	TGTGCCAGCAGCTTAGATCGCTCTGGAAACACCATATATTTT	CASSLDRSGNTIYF
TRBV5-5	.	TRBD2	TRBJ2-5	TGTGCCAGCAGCTTGTTACGAGGCGGGGGGACGCAAGAGACCCAGTACTTC	CASSLLRGGGTQETQYF
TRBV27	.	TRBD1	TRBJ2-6	TGTGCCAGCAGTTTATGGGGACAGAAAAAGTTAACTGGGGCCAACGTCCTGACTTTC	CASSLWGQKKLTGANVLTF
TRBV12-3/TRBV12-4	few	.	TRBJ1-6	TGTGCCAGCAGCTCCGGGAATAATTCACCCCTCCACTTT	CASSSGNNSPLHF
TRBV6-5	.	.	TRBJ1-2	TGTGCCAGCAGTTACAATGGATTCGGAGAGGGCTACACCTTC	CASSYNGFGEGYTF
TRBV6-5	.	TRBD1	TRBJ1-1	TGTGCCAGCAGCGTGACAGGGTACACTGAAGCTTTCTTT	CASSVTGYTEAFF
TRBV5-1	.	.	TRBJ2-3	TGCGCCAGCAGCTTGGCCATACGGTCCGGGGAAGATACGCAGTATTTT	CASSLAIRSGEDTQYF
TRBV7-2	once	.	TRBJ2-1	TGTGCCAGCAGCAAGACTAGGGGCTACAATGAGCAGTTCTTC	CASSKTRGYNEQFF
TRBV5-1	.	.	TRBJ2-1	TGCGCCAGCAGCCCAAGGGACAAATACAATGAGCAGTTCTTC	CASSPRDKYNEQFF
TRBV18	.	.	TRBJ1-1	TGTGCCAGCTCACCGGGGAGGCGGGCTGAAGCTTTCTTT	CASSPGRRAEAFF
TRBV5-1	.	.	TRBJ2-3	TGCGCCAGCAGCCCTTTTGACTGGCCAGATACGCAGTATTTT	CASSPFDWPDTQYF
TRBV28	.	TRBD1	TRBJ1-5	TGTGCCGGCGCCACCGGGACAGGGATGGGCAATCAGCCCCAGCATTTT	CAGATGTGMGNQPQHF
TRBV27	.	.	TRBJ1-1	TGTGCCAGCATCAGTCAAATAGGGAGGGGGAACACTGAAGCTTTCTTT	CASISQIGRGNTEAFF
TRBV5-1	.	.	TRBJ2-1	TGCGCCAGCAGCTTGGACAGGGCCCTTTATCAGTTCTTC	CASSLDRALYQFF
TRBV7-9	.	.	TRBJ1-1	TGTGCCAGCAGCTCTGAAGCCAACACTGAAGCTTTCTTT	CASSSEANTEAFF
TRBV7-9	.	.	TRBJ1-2	TGTGCCAGCAGCTCGGGCCTAGGACAGCGAAACCTCTATGGCTACACCTTC	CASSSGLGQRNLYGYTF
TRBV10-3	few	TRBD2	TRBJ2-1	TGTGCCATCAGTGGACTAGCGGGGAATGAGCAGTTCTTC	CAISGLAGNEQFF